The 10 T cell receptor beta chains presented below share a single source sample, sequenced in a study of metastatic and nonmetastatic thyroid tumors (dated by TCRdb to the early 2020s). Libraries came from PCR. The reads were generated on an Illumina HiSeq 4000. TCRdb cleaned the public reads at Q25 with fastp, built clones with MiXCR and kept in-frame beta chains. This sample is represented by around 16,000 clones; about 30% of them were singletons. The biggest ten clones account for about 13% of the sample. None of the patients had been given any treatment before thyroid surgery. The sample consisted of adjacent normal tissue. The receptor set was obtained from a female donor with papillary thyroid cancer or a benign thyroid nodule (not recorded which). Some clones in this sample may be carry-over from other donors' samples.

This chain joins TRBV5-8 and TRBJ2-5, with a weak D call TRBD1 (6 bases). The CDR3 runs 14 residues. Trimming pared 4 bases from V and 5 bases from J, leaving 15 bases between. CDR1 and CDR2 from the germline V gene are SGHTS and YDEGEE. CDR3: CASSPDSLQETQYF. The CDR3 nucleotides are TGTGCCAGCAGCCCGGACAGCCTCCAGGAGACCCAGTACTTC.

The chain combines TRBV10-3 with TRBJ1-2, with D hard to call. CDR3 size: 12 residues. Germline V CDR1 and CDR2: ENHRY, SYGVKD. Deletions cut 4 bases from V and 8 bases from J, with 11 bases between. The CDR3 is CAISVTAAGYTF. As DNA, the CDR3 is TGTGCCATCAGTGTGACGGCCGCAGGCTACACCTTC.

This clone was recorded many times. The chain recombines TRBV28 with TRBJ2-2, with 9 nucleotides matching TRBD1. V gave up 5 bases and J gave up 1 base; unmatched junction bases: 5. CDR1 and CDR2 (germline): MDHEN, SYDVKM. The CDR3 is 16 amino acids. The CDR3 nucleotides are TGTGCCAGCAGTCCGAGACAGGGGGGGAACACCGGGGAGCTGTTTTTT. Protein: CASSPRQGGNTGELFF. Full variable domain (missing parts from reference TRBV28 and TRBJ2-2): DVKVTQSSRYLVKRTGEKVFLECVQDMDHENMFWYRQDPGLGLRLIYFSYDVKMKEKGDIPEGYSVSREKKERFSLILESASTNQTSMYLCASSPRQGGNTGELFFGEGSRLTVL.

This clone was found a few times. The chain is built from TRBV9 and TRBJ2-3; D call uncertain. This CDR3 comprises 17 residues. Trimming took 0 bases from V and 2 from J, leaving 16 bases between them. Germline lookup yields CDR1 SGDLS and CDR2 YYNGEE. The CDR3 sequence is CASSVGVLSVHTDTQYF. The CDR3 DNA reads TGTGCCAGCAGCGTAGGGGTCTTAAGTGTACACACAGATACGCAGTATTTT.

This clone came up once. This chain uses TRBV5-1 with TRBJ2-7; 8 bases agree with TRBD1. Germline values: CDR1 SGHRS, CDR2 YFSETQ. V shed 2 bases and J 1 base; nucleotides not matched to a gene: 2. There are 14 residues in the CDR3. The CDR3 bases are TGCGCCAGCAGCTTATGGACAGGGTCCTACGAGCAGTACTTC. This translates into CASSLWTGSYEQYF.

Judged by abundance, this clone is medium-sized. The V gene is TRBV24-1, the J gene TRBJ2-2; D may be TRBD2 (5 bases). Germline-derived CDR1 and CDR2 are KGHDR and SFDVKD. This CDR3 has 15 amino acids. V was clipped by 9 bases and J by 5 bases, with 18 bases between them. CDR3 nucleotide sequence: TGTGCCACCGCCGGGATTCTAGAGCCGACCGGGGAGCTGTTTTTT. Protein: CATAGILEPTGELFF.

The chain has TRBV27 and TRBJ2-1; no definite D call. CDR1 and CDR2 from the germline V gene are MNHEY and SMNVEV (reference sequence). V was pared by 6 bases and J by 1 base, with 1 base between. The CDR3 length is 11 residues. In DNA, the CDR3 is TGTGCCAGCAGATCCTACAATGAGCAGTTCTTC. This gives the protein CASRSYNEQFF.

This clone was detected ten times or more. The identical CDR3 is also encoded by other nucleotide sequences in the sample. The CDR3 DNA follows: TGTGCCAGCAGCAAAGAGGTCTCCTACGAGCAGTACTTC. Its protein product is CASSKEVSYEQYF. The V call is TRBV27, the J call TRBJ2-7; D ambiguous. V lost 6 bases and J 0 bases, leaving 9 bases between the germline ends. The CDR3 has 13 amino acids. The germline gives CDR1 MNHEY, CDR2 SMNVEV (reference sequence).

The chain's CDR3 is CASSHRDRNYEQYF. CDR3 DNA sequence: TGTGCCAGCAGCCACCGGGACCGTAACTACGAGCAGTACTTC. V and J are TRBV7-9 and TRBJ2-7; the D gene could be TRBD1 or TRBD2 (5 bases each). V was clipped by 5 bases and J by 3 bases, with 14 bases between them. The CDR3 covers 14 residues. CDR1 is SEHNR and CDR2 is FQNEAQ in the germline V gene (reference sequence). The full variable domain, in which reference TRBV7-9 and TRBJ2-7 provide the parts outside the CDR3, is DTGVSQNPRHKITKRGQNVTFRCDPISEHNRLYWYRQTLGQGPEFLTYFQNEAQLEKSRLLSDRFSAERPKGSFSTLEIQRTEQGDSAMYLCASSHRDRNYEQYFGPGTRLTVT.

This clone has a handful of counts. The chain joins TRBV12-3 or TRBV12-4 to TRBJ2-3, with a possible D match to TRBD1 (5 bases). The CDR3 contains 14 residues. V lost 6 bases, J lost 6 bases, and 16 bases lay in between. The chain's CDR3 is CASRVDKPTDTQYF. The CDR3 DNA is TGTGCCAGCAGGGTGGACAAGCCGACGGATACGCAGTATTTT.